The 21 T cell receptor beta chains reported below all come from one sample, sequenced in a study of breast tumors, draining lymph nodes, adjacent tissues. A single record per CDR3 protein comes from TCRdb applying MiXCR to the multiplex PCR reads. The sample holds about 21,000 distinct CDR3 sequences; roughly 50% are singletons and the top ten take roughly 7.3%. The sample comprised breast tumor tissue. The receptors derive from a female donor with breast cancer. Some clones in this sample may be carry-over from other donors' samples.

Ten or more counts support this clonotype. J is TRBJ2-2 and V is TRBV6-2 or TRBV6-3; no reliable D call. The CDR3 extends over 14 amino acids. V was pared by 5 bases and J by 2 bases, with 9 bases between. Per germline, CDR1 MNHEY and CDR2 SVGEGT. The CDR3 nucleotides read TGTGCCAGCAGTCACGACACCAACACCGGGGAGCTGTTTTTT. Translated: CASSHDTNTGELFF.

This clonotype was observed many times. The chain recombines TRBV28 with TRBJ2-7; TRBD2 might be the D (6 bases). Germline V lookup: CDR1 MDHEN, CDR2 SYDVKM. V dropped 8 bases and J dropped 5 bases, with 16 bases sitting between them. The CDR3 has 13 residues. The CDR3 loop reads CASGGTVPNEQYF. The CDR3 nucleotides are TGTGCCAGCGGCGGGACTGTCCCTAACGAGCAGTACTTC.

This chain's CDR3 is CSLAGAGGCNSPLHF. CDR3 sequence (DNA): TGCAGTCTTGCTGGTGCGGGAGGCTGTAATTCACCCCTCCACTTT. The rearrangement links TRBV20-1 to TRBJ1-6; D not resolved. Per the germline V gene, CDR1 is DFQATT and CDR2 is SNEGSKA (reference sequence). CDR3 size: 15 residues. V lost 8 bases to trimming and J lost 6 bases, with 20 bases between them.

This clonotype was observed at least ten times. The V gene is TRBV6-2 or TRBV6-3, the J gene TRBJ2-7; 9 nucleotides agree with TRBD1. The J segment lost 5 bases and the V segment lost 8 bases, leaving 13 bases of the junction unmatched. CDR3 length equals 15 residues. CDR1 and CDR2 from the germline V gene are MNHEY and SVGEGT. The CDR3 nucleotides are TGTGCCAGCTCGCCGACCGGGACAGGGTACGACGAGCAGTACTTC. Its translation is CASSPTGTGYDEQYF.

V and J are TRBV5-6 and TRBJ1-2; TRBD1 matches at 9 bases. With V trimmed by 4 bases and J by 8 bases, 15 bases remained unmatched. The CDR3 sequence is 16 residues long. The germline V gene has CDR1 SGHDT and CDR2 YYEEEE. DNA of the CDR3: TGTGCCAGCAGCACAACGGGACAGGGACTTGGCCTAGGCTACACCTTC. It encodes CASSTTGQGLGLGYTF.

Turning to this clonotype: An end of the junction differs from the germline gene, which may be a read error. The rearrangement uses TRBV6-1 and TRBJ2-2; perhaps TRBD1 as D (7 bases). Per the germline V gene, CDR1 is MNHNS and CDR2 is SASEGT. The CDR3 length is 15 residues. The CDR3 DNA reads TGTGCCAGCGGTGAGAACCAGGGGGGCAACGGGGAGCTGTTTTTT. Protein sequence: CASGENQGGNGELFF.

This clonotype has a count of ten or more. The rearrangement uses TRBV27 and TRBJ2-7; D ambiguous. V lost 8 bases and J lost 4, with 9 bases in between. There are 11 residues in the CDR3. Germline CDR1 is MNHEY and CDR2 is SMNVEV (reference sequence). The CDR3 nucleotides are TGTGCCAGCGCCCAAGGATACGAGCAGTACTTC. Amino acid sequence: CASAQGYEQYF.

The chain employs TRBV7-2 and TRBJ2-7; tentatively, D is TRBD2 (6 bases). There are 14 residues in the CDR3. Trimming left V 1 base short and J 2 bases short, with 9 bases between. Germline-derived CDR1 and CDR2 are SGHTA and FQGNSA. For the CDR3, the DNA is TGTGCCAGCAGCTTAGGGGGACTCCCCTACGAGCAGTACTTC. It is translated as CASSLGGLPYEQYF.

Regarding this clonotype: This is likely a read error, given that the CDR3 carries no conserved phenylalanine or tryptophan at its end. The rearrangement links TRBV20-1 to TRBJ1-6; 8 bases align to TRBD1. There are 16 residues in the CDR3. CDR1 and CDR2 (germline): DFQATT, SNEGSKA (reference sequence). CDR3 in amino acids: CSAPDRGGSSNSPLHS. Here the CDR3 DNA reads TGCAGTGCACCCGACAGGGGAGGTTCCTCTAATTCGCCCCTCCACTCT.

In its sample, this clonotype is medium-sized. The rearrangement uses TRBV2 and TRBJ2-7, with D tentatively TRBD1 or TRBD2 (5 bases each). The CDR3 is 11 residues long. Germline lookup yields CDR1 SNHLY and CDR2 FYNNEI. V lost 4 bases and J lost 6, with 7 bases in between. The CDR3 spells CASSAGSEQYF. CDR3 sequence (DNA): TGTGCCAGCAGTGCAGGGAGCGAGCAGTACTTC.

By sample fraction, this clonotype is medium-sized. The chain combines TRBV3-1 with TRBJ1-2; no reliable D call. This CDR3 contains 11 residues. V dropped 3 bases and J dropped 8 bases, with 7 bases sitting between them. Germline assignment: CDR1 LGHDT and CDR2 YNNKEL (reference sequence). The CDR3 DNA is TGTGCCAGCAGCCAGAGGAGCGGCTACACCTTC. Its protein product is CASSQRSGYTF.

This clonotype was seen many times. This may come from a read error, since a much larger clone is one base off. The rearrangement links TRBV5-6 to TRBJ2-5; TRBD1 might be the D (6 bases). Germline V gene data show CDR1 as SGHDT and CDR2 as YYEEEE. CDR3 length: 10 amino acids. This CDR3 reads CASKGETPYF. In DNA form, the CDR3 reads TGTGCTAGCAAGGGGGAGACCCCGTACTTC.

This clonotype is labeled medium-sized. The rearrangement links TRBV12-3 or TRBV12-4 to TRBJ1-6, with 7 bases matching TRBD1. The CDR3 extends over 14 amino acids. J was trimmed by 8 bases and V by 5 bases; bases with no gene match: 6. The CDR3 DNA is TGTGCCAGCAGTCGACAGGGTAGGGATTCACCCCTCCACTTT. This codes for CASSRQGRDSPLHF.

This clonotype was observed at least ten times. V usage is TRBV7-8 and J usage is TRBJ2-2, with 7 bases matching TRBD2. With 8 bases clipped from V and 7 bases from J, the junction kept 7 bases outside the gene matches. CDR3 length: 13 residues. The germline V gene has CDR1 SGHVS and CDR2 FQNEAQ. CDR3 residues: CASGGGRDGELFF. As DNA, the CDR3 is TGTGCCAGCGGGGGGGGGAGGGACGGGGAGCTGTTTTTT.

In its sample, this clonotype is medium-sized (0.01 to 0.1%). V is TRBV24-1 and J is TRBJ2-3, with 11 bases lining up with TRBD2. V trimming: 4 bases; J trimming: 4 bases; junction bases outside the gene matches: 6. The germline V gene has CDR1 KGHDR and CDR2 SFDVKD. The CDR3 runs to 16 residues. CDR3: CATSDRSGRASDTQYF. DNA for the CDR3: TGTGCCACCAGTGACCGTAGCGGGAGGGCCTCAGATACGCAGTATTTT.

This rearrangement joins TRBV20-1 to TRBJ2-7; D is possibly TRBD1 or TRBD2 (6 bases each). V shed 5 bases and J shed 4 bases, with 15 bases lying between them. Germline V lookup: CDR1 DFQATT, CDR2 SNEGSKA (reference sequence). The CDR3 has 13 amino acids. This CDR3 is CSADDGGPYEQYF. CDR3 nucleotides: TGCAGTGCTGATGACGGGGGCCCATACGAGCAGTACTTC.

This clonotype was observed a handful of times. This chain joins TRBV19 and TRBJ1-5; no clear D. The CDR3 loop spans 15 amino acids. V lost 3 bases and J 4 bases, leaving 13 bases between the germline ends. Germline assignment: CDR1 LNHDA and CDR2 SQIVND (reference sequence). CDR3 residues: CASSIGRLPNQPQHF. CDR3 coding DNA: TGTGCCAGTAGTATCGGCCGGCTACCTAATCAGCCCCAGCATTTT.

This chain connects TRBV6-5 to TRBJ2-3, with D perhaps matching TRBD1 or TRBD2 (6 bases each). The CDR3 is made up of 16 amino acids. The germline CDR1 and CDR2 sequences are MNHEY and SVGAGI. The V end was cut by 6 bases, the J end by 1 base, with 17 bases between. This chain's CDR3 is CASRLRRGVRTDTQYF. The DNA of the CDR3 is TGTGCCAGCAGGCTCCGGAGGGGGGTCCGCACAGATACGCAGTATTTT.

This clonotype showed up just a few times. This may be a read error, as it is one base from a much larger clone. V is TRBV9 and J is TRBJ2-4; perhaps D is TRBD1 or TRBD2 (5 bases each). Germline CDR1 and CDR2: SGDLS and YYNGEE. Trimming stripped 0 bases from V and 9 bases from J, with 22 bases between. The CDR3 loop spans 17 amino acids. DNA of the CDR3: TGTGCCAGCAGCGTAGCTGCCTTTGGAAGGGACCAAACCATTCAGTACTTC. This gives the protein CASSVAAFGRDQTIQYF.

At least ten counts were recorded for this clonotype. The CDR3 nucleotides read TGTGCCAGCAGTAACCTCGGGACAGGGGTGAGCGAGCAGTACTTC. Translated: CASSNLGTGVSEQYF. The chain combines TRBV6-5 with TRBJ2-7; TRBD1 aligns across 10 bases. Germline V gives CDR1 MNHEY, CDR2 SVGAGI. The CDR3 has 15 amino acids. V dropped 5 bases and J dropped 6; count of bases not matched to a gene: 10.

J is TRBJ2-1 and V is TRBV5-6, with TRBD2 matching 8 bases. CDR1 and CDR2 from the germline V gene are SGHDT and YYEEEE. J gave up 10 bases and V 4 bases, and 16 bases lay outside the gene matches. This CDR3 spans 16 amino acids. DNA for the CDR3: TGTGCCAGCAGCCAGCCGCTGGCCGGGAGGGCCCGGGAGCAGTTCTTC. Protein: CASSQPLAGRAREQFF.